This T cell receptor (beta chain) was sequenced for a study of CD8 T cells in cerebrospinal fluid in Alzheimer's disease. According to its frequency, this clonotype is medium-sized (0.01 to 0.1%). The CDR3 consists of 15 residues. Per germline, CDR1 SGHRS and CDR2 YFSETQ. TCRdb reprocessed the 10x single-cell sequencing reads and reports one entry per CDR3 protein, with no DNA. The sample includes over a thousand distinct CDR3 sequences. This sequence joins TRBV5-1 and TRBJ2-1; checking the TCRdb D call of TRBD1 is not possible without DNA. The clonotype originates from a human donor with Alzheimer's disease. Sequenced input: cerebrospinal fluid. Here the CDR3 reads CASSLGQVSYNEQFF.